This record looks at one T cell receptor beta chain sequence and its context. This sample is part of a study of T cell changes during pregnancy in multiple sclerosis. The CDR3 is 15 amino acids. Germline V gene data show CDR1 as MGHRA and CDR2 as YSYEKL. V dropped 3 bases and J dropped 2 bases, with 14 bases sitting between them. The method was immunoSEQ multiplex PCR; TCRdb's version includes in-frame clones alone and lacks a portion of them. The data hold about 59,000 clones, with more than 85% observed a single time. This clonotype was obtained from a female donor with multiple sclerosis, enrolled in a pregnancy study. Sample: CD8+ T cells from peripheral blood mononuclear cells, taken in the third trimester of pregnancy. The chain employs TRBV4-1 and TRBJ2-7; D might be TRBD2 (6 bases). The chain's CDR3 is CASSHAGTATYEQYF. The CDR3 bases are TGCGCCAGCAGCCATGCCGGGACTGCAACCTACGAGCAGTACTTC.